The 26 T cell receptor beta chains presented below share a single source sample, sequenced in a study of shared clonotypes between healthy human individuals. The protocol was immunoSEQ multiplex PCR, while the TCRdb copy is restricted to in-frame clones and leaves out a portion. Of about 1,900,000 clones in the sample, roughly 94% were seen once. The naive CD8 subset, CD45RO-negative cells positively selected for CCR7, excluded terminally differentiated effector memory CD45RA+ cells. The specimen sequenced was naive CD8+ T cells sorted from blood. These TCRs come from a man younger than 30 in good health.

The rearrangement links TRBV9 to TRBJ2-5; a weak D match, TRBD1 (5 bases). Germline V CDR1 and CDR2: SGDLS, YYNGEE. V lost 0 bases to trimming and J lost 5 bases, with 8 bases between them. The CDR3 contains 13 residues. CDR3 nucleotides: TGTGCCAGCAGCGTAGAACCAGGGGAGACCCAGTACTTC. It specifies CASSVEPGETQYF.

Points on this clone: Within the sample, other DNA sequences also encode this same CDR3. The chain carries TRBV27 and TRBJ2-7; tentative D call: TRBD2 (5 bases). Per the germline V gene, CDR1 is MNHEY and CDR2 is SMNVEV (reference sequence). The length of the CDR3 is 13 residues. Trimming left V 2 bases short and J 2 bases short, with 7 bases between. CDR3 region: CASSLNSAYEQYF. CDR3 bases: TGTGCCAGCAGTTTAAATAGCGCCTACGAGCAGTACTTC.

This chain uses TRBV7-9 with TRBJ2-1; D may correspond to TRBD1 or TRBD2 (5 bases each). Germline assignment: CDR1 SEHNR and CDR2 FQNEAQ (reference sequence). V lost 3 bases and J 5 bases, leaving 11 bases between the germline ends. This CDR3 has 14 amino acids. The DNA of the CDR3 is TGTGCCAGCAGCTTCGGGACGCGAGACAATGAGCAGTTCTTC. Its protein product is CASSFGTRDNEQFF. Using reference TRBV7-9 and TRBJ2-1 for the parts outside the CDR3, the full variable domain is DTGVSQNPRHKITKRGQNVTFRCDPISEHNRLYWYRQTLGQGPEFLTYFQNEAQLEKSRLLSDRFSAERPKGSFSTLEIQRTEQGDSAMYLCASSFGTRDNEQFFGPGTRLTVL.

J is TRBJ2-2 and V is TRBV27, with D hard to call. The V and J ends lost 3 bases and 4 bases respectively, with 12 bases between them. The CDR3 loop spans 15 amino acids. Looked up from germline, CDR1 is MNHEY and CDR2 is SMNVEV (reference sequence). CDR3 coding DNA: TGTGCCAGCAGTTTGGGTGGGTTAAGCACCGGGGAGCTGTTTTTT. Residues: CASSLGGLSTGELFF.

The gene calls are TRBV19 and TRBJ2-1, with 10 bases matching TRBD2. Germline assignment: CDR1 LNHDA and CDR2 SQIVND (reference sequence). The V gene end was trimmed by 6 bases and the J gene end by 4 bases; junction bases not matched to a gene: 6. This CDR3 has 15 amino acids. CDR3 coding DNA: TGTGCCAGTAGCCTGGGGACTAGCGAGTACAATGAGCAGTTCTTC. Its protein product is CASSLGTSEYNEQFF.

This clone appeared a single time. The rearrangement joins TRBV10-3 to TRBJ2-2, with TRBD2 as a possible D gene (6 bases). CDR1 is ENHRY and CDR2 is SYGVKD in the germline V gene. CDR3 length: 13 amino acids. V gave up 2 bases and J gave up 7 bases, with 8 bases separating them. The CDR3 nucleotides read TGTGCCATCAGTGAGCGGGAGAGCGGGGAGCTGTTTTTT. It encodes CAISERESGELFF.

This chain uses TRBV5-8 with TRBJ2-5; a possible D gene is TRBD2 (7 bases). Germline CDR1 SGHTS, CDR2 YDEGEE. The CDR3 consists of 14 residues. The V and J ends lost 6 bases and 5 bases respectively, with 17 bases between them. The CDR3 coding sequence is TGTGCCAGCACCCCTCCGGGGGGCTGGGAGACCCAGTACTTC. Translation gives CASTPPGGWETQYF.

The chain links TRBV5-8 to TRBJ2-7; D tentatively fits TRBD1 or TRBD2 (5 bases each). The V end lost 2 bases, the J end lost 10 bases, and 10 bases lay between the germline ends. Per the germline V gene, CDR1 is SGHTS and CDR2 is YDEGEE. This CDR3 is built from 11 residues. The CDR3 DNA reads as TGTGCCAGCAGCTTTGGGGGTAACCAGTACTTC. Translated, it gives CASSFGGNQYF.

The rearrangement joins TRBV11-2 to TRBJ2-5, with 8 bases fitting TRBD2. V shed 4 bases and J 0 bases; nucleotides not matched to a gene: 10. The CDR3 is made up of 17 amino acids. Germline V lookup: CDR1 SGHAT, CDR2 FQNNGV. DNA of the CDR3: TGTGCCAGCAGCTCAAGGGCAGCGGGGGATTACCAAGAGACCCAGTACTTC. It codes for CASSSRAAGDYQETQYF. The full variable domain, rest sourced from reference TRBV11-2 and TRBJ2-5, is EAGVAQSPRYKIIEKRQSVAFWCNPISGHATLYWYQQILGQGPKLLIQFQNNGVVDDSQLPKDRFSAERLKGVDSTLKIQPAKLEDSAVYLCASSSRAAGDYQETQYFGPGTRLLVL.

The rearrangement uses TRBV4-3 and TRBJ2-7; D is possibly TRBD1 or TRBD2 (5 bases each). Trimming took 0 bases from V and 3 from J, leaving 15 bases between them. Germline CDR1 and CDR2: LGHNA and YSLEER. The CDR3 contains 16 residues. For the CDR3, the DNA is TGCGCCAGCAGCCAAGATAAGTCAGGGAGTCACTACGAGCAGTACTTC. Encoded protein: CASSQDKSGSHYEQYF.

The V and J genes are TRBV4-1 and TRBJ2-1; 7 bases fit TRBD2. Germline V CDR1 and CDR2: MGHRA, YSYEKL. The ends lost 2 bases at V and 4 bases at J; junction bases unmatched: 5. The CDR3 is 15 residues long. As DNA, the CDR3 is TGCGCCAGCAGCCAAAGCGGGGAAGGGTACAATGAGCAGTTCTTC. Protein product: CASSQSGEGYNEQFF.

The CDR3 here is CASGPVAPVNTEAFF. CDR3 in DNA: TGTGCCAGCGGGCCTGTGGCGCCCGTGAACACTGAAGCTTTCTTT. V usage is TRBV27 and J usage is TRBJ1-1; D gene uncertain. CDR1 and CDR2 from the germline V gene are MNHEY and SMNVEV (reference sequence). This CDR3 region has 15 residues. V was trimmed by 8 bases and J by 0 bases, leaving 16 bases between them.

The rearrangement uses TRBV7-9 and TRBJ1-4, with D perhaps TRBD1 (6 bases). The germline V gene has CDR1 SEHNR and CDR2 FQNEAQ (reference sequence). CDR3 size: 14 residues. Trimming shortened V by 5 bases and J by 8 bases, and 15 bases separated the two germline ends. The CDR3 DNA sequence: TGTGCCAGCAGCCCCCAGGGGTCGCAGGAAAAACTGTTTTTT. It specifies CASSPQGSQEKLFF.

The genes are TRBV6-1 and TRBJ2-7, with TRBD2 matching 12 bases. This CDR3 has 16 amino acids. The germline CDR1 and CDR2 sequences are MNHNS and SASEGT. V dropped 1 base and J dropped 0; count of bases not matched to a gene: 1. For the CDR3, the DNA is TGTGCCAGCAGTGAAGGGACTAGCGGGATCTCCTACGAGCAGTACTTC. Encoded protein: CASSEGTSGISYEQYF.

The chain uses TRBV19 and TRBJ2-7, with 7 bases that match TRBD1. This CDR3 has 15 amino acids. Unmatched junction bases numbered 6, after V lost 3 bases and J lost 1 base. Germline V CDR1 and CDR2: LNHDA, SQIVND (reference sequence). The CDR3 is CASSMHRGQSYEQYF. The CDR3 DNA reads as TGTGCCAGTAGTATGCACAGGGGCCAATCCTACGAGCAGTACTTC.

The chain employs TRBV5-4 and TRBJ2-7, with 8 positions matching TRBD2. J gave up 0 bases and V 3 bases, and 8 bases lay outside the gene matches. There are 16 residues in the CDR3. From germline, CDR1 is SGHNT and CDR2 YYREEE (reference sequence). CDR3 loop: CASSSSGGRSSYEQYF. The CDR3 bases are TGTGCCAGCAGCTCGTCGGGGGGGCGGAGCTCCTACGAGCAGTACTTC.

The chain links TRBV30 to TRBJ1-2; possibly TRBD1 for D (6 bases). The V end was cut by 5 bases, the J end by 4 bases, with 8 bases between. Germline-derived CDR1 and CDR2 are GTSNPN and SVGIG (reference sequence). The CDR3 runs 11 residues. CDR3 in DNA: TGTGCCTGGGAACAGGGCTATGGCTACACCTTC. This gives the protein CAWEQGYGYTF.

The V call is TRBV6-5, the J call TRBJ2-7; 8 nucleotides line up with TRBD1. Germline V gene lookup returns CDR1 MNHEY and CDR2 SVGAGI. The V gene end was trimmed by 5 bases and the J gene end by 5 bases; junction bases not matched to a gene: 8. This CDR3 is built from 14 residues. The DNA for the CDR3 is TGTGCCAGCAGTGGAGACAGGGACAGGCACGAGCAGTACTTC. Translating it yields CASSGDRDRHEQYF.

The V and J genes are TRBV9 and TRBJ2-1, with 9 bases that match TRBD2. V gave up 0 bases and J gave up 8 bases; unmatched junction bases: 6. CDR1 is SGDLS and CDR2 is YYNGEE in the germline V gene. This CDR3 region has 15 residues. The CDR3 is CASSVDSGRGYEQFF. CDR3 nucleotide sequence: TGTGCCAGCAGCGTAGATAGCGGGAGAGGTTATGAGCAGTTCTTC.

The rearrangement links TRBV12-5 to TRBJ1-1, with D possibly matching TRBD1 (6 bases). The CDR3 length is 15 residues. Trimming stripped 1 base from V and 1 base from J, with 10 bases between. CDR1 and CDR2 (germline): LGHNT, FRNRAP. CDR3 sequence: CASGLEGGANTEAFF. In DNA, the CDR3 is TGTGCTAGTGGTTTGGAAGGGGGGGCGAACACTGAAGCTTTCTTT.

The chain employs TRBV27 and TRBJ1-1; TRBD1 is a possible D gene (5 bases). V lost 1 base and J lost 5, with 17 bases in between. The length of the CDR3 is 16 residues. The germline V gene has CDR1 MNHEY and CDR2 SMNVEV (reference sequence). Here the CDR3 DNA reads TGTGCCAGCAGTTTATGGGCCGGGGGAGGAGGAACTGAAGCTTTCTTT. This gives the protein CASSLWAGGGGTEAFF.

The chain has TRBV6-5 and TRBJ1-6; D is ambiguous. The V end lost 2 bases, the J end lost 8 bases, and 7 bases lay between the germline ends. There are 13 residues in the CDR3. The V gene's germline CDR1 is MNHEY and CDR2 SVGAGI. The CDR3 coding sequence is TGTGCCAGCAGTTACGATGGGGATTCACCCCTCCACTTT. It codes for CASSYDGDSPLHF.

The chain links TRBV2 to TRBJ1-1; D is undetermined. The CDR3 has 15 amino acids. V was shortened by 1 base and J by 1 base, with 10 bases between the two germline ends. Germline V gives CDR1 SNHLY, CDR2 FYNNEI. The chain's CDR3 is CASSEVGPTNTEAFF. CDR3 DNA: TGTGCCAGCAGTGAAGTTGGACCGACGAACACTGAAGCTTTCTTT.

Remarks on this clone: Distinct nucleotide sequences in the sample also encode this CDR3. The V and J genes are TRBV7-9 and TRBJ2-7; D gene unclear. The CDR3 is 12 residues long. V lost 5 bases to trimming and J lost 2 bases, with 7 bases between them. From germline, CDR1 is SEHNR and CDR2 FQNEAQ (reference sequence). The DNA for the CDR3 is TGTGCCAGCAGCCTAGAAGCCTACGAGCAGTACTTC. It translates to CASSLEAYEQYF.

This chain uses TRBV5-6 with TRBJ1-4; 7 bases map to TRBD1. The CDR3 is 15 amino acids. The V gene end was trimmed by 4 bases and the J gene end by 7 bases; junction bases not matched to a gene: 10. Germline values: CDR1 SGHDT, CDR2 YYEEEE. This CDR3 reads CASSEGIGGVEKLFF. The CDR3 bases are TGTGCCAGCAGCGAGGGGATAGGGGGCGTTGAAAAACTGTTTTTT. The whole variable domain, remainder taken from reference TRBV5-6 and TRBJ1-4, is DAGVTQSPTHLIKTRGQQVTLRCSPKSGHDTVSWYQQALGQGPQFIFQYYEEEERQRGNFPDRFSGHQFPNYSSELNVNALLLGDSALYLCASSEGIGGVEKLFFGSGTQLSVL.

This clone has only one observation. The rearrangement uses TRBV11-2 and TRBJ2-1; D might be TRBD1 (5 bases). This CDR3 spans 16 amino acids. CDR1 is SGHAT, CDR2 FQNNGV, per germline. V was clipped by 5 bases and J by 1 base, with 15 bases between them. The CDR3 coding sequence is TGTGCCAGCAGCCTCCAGGGATTTGGGTCCTACAATGAGCAGTTCTTC. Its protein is CASSLQGFGSYNEQFF.